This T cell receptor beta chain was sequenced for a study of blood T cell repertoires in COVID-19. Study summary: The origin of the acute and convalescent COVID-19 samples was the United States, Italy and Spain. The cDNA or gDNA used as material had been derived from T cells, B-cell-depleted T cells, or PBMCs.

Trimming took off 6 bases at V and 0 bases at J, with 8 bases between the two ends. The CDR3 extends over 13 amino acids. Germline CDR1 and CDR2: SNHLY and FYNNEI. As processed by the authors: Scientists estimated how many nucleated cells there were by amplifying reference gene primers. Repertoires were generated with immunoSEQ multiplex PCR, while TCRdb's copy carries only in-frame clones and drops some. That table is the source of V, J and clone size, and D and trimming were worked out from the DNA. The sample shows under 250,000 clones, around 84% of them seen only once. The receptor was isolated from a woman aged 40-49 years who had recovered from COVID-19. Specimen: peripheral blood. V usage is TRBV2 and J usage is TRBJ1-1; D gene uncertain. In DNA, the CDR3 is TGTGCCAGCAGGGCGGGCCTGAACACTGAAGCTTTCTTT. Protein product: CASRAGLNTEAFF. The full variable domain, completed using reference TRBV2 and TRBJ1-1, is EPEVTQTPSHQVTQMGQEVILRCVPISNHLYFYWYRQILGQKVEFLVSFYNNEISEKSEIFDDQFSVERPDGSNFTLKIRSTKLEDSAMYFCASRAGLNTEAFFGQGTRLTVV.